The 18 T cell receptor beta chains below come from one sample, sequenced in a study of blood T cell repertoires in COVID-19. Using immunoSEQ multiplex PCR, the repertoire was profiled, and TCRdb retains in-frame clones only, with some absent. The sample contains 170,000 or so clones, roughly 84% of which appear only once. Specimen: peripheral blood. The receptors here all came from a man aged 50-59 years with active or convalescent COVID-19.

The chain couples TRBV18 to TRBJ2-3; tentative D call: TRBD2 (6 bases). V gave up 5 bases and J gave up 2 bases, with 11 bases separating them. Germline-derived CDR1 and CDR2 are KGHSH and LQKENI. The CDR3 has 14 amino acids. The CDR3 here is CASSMDYSTDTQYF. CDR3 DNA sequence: TGTGCCAGCTCAATGGACTATTCCACAGATACGCAGTATTTT.

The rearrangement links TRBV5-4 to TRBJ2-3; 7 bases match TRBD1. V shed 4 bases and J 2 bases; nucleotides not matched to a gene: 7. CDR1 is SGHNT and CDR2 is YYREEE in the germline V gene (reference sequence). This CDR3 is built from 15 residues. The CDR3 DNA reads TGTGCCAGCAGCGAACGGACAGGAGACACAGATACGCAGTATTTT. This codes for CASSERTGDTDTQYF.

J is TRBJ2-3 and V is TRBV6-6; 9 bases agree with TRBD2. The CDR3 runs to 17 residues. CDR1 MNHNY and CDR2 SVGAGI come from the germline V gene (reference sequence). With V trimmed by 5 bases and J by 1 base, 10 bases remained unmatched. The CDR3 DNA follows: TGTGCCAGCAGTCTGGGACTAGCCGGGGTGGGCACAGATACGCAGTATTTT. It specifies CASSLGLAGVGTDTQYF.

The DNA for the CDR3 is TGTGCCAGCAGCCCCGGTGGACAGGGCTATGGCTACACCTTC. Translating it yields CASSPGGQGYGYTF. The chain combines TRBV7-2 with TRBJ1-2; 8 nucleotides line up with TRBD1. Germline V gene data show CDR1 as SGHTA and CDR2 as FQGNSA. The V gene end was trimmed by 5 bases and the J gene end by 4 bases; junction bases not matched to a gene: 6. This CDR3 comprises 14 residues.

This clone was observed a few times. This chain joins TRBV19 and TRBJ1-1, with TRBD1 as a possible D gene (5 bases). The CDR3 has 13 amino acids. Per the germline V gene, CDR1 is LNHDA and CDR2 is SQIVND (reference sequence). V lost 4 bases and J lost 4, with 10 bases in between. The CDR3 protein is CASSTGQPTEAFF. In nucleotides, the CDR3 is TGTGCCAGTAGTACTGGACAACCCACTGAAGCTTTCTTT.

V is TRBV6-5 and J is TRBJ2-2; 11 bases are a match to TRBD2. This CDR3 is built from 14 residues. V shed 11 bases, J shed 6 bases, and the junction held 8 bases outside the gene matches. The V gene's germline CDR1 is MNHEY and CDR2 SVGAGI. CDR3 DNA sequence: TGTGCCTGCCGTATAGCGGGAGGGTCCGGGGAGCTGTTTTTT. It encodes CACRIAGGSGELFF.

CDR3 loop: CAHPGQGYYGYTF. For the CDR3, the DNA is TGTGCCCACCCGGGACAGGGATACTATGGCTACACCTTC. The chain links TRBV30 to TRBJ1-2; 9 positions match TRBD1. Germline assignment: CDR1 GTSNPN and CDR2 SVGIG (reference sequence). V was pared by 8 bases and J by 3 bases, with 7 bases of the junction left unmatched. This CDR3 has 13 amino acids.

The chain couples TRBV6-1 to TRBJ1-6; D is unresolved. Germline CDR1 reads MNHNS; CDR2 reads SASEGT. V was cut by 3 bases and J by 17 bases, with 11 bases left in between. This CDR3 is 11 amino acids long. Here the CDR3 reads CASSELQNVHF. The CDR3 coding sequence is TGTGCCAGCAGTGAGTTGCAGAATGTCCACTTT.

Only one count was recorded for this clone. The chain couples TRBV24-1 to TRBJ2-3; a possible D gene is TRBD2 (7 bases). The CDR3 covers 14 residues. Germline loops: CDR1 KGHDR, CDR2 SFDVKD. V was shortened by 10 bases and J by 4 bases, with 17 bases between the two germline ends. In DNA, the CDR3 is TGTGCCACTGGAGGGGGGGCGGATCCAGATACGCAGTATTTT. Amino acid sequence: CATGGGADPDTQYF.

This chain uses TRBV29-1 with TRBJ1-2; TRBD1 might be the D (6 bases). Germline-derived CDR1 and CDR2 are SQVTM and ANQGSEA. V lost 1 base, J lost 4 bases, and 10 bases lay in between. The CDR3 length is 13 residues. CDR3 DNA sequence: TGCAGCGTTGAAGGCCCGGACAGCTATGGCTACACCTTC. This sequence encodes CSVEGPDSYGYTF.

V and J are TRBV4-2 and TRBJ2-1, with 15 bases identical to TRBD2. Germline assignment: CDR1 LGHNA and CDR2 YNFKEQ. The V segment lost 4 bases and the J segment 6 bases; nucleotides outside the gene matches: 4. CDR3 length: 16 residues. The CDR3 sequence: CASSPGLAGGGNEQFF. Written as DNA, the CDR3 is TGTGCCAGCAGCCCAGGACTAGCGGGGGGGGGCAATGAGCAGTTCTTC.

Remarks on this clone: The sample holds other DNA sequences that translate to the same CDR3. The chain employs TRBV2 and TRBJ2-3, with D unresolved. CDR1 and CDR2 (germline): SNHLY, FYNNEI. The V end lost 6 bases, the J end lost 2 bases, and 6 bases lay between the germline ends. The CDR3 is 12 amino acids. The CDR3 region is CASSPSTDTQYF. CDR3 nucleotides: TGTGCCAGCAGCCCTTCCACAGATACGCAGTATTTT.

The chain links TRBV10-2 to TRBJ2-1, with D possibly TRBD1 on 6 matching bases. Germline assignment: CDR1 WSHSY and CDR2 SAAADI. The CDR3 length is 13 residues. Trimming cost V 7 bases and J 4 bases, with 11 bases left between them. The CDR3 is CASTPDRYNEQFF. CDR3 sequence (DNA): TGCGCCAGCACTCCAGACAGGTACAATGAGCAGTTCTTC.

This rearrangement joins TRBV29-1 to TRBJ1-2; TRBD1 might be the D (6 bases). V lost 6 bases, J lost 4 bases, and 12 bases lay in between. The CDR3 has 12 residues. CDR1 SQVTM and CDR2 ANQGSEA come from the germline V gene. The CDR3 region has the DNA TGCAGCGTCCAACAGGGTACCTATGGCTACACCTTC. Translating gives CSVQQGTYGYTF.

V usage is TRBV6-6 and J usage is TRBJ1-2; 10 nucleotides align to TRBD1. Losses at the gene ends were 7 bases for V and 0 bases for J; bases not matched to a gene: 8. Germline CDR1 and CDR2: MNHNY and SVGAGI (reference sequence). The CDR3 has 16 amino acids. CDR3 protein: CASTEGQGLANYGYTF. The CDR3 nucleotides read TGTGCCAGCACCGAGGGACAGGGGCTAGCTAACTATGGCTACACCTTC.

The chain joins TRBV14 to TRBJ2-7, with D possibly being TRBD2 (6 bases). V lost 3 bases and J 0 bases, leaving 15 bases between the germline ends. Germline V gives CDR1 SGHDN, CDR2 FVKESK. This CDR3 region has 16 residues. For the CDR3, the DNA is TGTGCCAGCAGCCATCGGGGACTCGACTCCTCCTACGAGCAGTACTTC. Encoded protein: CASSHRGLDSSYEQYF.

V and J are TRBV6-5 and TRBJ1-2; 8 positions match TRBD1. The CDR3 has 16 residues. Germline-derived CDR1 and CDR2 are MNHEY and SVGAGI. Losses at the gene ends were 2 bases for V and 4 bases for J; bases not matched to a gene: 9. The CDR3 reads CASSYGQGYGSYGYTF. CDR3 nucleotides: TGTGCCAGCAGTTACGGACAGGGCTACGGATCCTATGGCTACACCTTC.

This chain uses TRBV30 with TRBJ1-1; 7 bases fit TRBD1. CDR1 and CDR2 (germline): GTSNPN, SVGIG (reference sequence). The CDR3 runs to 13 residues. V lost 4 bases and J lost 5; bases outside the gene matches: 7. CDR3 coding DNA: TGTGCCTGGAAAAAACAGGGGAGGACTGAAGCTTTCTTT. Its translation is CAWKKQGRTEAFF.